Listed here is a single TCR beta chain. The junction shows a germline mismatch at one end, possibly a read error. This sample was included in a study of blood T cell repertoires in COVID-19. TCRdb's copy holds only in-frame clones and misses some; the assay was immunoSEQ multiplex PCR. The repertoire consists of about 400,000 clones, with under 90% occurring once and the leading ten covering 1.5% to 2%. This CDR3 is built from 16 residues. Germline V lookup: CDR1 SSHAT, CDR2 FNYEAQ (reference sequence). V and J are TRBV7-7 and TRBJ2-7; TRBD1 matches 11 bases. The sequence came from a woman aged 25 to 45 who had recovered from COVID-19. Specimen: PBMCs or T cells enriched from blood (not recorded which). CDR3 protein: CASSARTGGANVEQYF. CDR3 nucleotides: TGTGCTAGCAGCGCACGGACAGGGGGCGCGAACGTAGAGCAGTACTTC.